The 3 T cell receptor beta chains in this list originate from one sample, sequenced in a study of blood T cell repertoires in COVID-19. Sequencing was performed with immunoSEQ multiplex PCR; in TCRdb, only in-frame clones are kept and a portion is missing. This repertoire shows around 19,000 clones, more than 80% found once; its top ten account for approximately 5.9%. Source material: peripheral blood. These TCRs come from a human donor in a cohort sampled during active COVID-19.

This sequence joins TRBV2 and TRBJ1-1; D gene uncertain. CDR3 length: 12 amino acids. The V gene lost 5 bases and the J gene lost 0 bases, with 4 bases spanning the gap. The germline CDR1 and CDR2 sequences are SNHLY and FYNNEI. The CDR3 coding sequence is TGTGCCAGCAGTAGAGTGAACACTGAAGCTTTCTTT. It specifies CASSRVNTEAFF.

The chain carries TRBV11-3 and TRBJ2-3; 16 bases agree with TRBD2. V gave up 5 bases and J gave up 4 bases; unmatched junction bases: 6. This CDR3 has 17 residues. The germline V gene encodes CDR1 SGHNT and CDR2 YENEEA. The CDR3 region is CASSLGTSGRGADTQYF. The CDR3 DNA follows: TGTGCCAGCAGCCTAGGGACTAGCGGGAGGGGGGCAGATACGCAGTATTTT.

The chain is built from TRBV30 and TRBJ1-5; tentative D call: TRBD1 (6 bases). The CDR3 extends over 16 amino acids. Germline-derived CDR1 and CDR2 are GTSNPN and SVGIG (reference sequence). Trimming cost V 2 bases and J 2 bases, with 16 bases left between them. This chain's CDR3 is CAWSPPGAAGNQPQHF. CDR3 coding DNA: TGTGCCTGGAGTCCCCCAGGGGCCGCGGGCAATCAGCCCCAGCATTTT. Together with reference TRBV30 and TRBJ1-5, the CDR3 gives the full variable domain: SQTIHQWPATLVQPVGSPLSLECTVEGTSNPNLYWYRQAAGRGLQLLFYSVGIGQISSEVPQNLSASRPQDRQFILSSKKLLLSDSGFYLCAWSPPGAAGNQPQHFGDGTRLSIL.